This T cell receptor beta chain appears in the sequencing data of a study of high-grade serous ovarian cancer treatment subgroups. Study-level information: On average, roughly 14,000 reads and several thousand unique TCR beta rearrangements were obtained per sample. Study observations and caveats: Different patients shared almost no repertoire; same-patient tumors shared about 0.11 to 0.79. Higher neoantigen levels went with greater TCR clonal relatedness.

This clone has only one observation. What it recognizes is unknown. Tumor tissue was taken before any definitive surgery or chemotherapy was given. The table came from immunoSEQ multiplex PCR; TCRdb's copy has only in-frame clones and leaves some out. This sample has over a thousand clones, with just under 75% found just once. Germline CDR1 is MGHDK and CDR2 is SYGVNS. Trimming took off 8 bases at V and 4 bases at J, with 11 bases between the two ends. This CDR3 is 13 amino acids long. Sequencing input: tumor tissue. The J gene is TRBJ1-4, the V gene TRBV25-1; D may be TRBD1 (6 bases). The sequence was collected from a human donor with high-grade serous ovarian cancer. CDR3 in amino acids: CASCGGFNEKLFF. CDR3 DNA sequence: TGTGCCAGCTGCGGGGGCTTTAATGAAAAACTGTTTTTT.